The 19 T cell receptor beta chains in this list originate from one sample, sequenced in a study of blood T cell repertoires in COVID-19. Produced via immunoSEQ multiplex PCR; TCRdb's table is partial and in-frame only. Of 65,000 to 70,000 clones listed, around 82% are singletons. Material for sequencing was peripheral blood. These receptors were taken from a man older than 75 with active COVID-19.

The V gene is TRBV20-1, the J gene TRBJ2-3; D uncertain. The CDR3 is 11 residues long. Trimming stripped 5 bases from V and 3 bases from J, with 6 bases between. Germline V CDR1 and CDR2: DFQATT, SNEGSKA (reference sequence). As DNA, the CDR3 is TGCAGTGCTCACATTACAGATACGCAGTATTTT. Its translation: CSAHITDTQYF.

This clone was recorded once. V and J are TRBV29-1 and TRBJ1-1; tentative D call: TRBD1 (6 bases). The V and J ends lost 4 bases and 5 bases respectively, with 14 bases between them. Per the germline V gene, CDR1 is SQVTM and CDR2 is ANQGSEA. This CDR3 has 13 residues. This CDR3 is CSVVGKGDTEAFF. CDR3 nucleotides: TGCAGCGTTGTTGGAAAGGGGGATACTGAAGCTTTCTTT.

The table lists this clone with a count of one. The chain links TRBV2 to TRBJ2-7, with D unclear. V was shortened by 6 bases and J by 0 bases, with 9 bases between the two germline ends. Per the germline V gene, CDR1 is SNHLY and CDR2 is FYNNEI. The CDR3 is 13 amino acids. The DNA for the CDR3 is TGTGCCAGCAGACGACCAGGCTCCTACGAGCAGTACTTC. This codes for CASRRPGSYEQYF.

The genes are TRBV4-3 and TRBJ2-5; weak D call: TRBD2 (6 bases). Germline assignment: CDR1 LGHNA and CDR2 YSLEER. The CDR3 length is 15 residues. V dropped 0 bases and J dropped 4 bases, with 12 bases sitting between them. The CDR3 loop is CASSQDLEGGETQYF. The CDR3 DNA reads TGCGCCAGCAGCCAAGATTTGGAGGGCGGAGAGACCCAGTACTTC.

The chain carries TRBV4-1 and TRBJ2-7; 12 bases match TRBD2. This CDR3 is 18 amino acids long. The V gene's germline CDR1 is MGHRA and CDR2 YSYEKL. After removal of 6 bases from V and 3 bases from J, the junction contained 15 bases not matched to a gene. CDR3 region: CASRRLAGASRIVYEQYF. CDR3 sequence (DNA): TGCGCCAGCAGACGACTAGCGGGGGCTTCCCGGATCGTCTACGAGCAGTACTTC.

The V gene is TRBV7-3, the J gene TRBJ2-3; 7 positions match TRBD2. Germline CDR1 SGHTA, CDR2 FQGTGA. This CDR3 contains 15 residues. The V and J ends lost 4 bases and 2 bases, in that order; junction bases with no gene match: 6. The CDR3 region is CASSSGLELTDTQYF. DNA for the CDR3: TGTGCCAGCAGCTCCGGACTAGAGCTCACAGATACGCAGTATTTT.

This chain links TRBV19 with TRBJ2-5, with D unclear. CDR3 length: 13 amino acids. V was cut by 7 bases and J by 5 bases, with 14 bases left in between. CDR1 and CDR2 from the germline V gene are LNHDA and SQIVND (reference sequence). DNA for the CDR3: TGTGCCAGTAACTCCGGTGGTGCTGAGACCCAGTACTTC. It specifies CASNSGGAETQYF.

V usage is TRBV5-5 and J usage is TRBJ2-3; 9 nucleotides match TRBD1. With 4 bases clipped from V and 0 bases from J, the junction kept 9 bases outside the gene matches. Germline CDR1 SGHKS, CDR2 YYEKEE (reference sequence). CDR3 size: 17 residues. The CDR3: CASSPSGTGISTDTQYF. The CDR3 bases are TGTGCCAGCAGCCCCTCCGGGACAGGGATTAGCACAGATACGCAGTATTTT.

The rearrangement joins TRBV9 to TRBJ2-5; D remains unclear. V lost 0 bases to trimming and J lost 2 bases, with 14 bases between them. The CDR3 has 16 residues. Looked up from germline, CDR1 is SGDLS and CDR2 is YYNGEE. The CDR3 spells CASSVVPRPAQETQYF. The CDR3 DNA sequence: TGTGCCAGCAGCGTAGTTCCACGCCCCGCGCAAGAGACCCAGTACTTC.

This clone was seen a single time. The chain joins TRBV6-4 to TRBJ2-2; D perhaps matches TRBD2 (5 bases). CDR1 and CDR2 from the germline V gene are MRHNA and SNTAGT. The CDR3 consists of 13 residues. Trimming left V 6 bases short and J 5 bases short, with 10 bases between. The CDR3 DNA is TGTGCCAGCAGCCCGGGGAAGACCGGGGAGCTGTTTTTT. This sequence encodes CASSPGKTGELFF.

The genes are TRBV12-3 or TRBV12-4 and TRBJ2-1, with D unclear. V was trimmed by 6 bases and J by 14 bases, leaving 20 bases between them. This CDR3 has 13 residues. CDR3 nucleotides: TGTGCCAGCAGCGCAGTAGGCGGCCCACGGGAGTTCTTC. It codes for CASSAVGGPREFF.

The rearrangement uses TRBV18 and TRBJ1-6; 8 positions match TRBD1. Germline loops: CDR1 KGHSH, CDR2 LQKENI. With V trimmed by 4 bases and J by 7 bases, 9 bases remained unmatched. This CDR3 has 16 amino acids. The CDR3 DNA is TGTGCCAGCTCACGGTCAGGGGGCACGGGAAATTCACCCCTCCACTTT. Protein sequence: CASSRSGGTGNSPLHF.

The J gene is TRBJ2-1, the V gene TRBV7-3; 8 bases align to TRBD2. Germline CDR1 and CDR2: SGHTA and FQGTGA. The CDR3 covers 13 residues. V lost 5 bases, J lost 10 bases, and 7 bases stayed unmatched. The CDR3 DNA reads as TGTGCCAGCAGCACCGGGGGGGCCGGAGAGCAGTTCTTC. Translating gives CASSTGGAGEQFF.

The count of this clone is one. This sequence joins TRBV9 and TRBJ2-1, with 10 bases matching TRBD2. The CDR3 runs 15 residues. The trim removed 0 bases at V and 3 bases at J, leaving 0 bases unmatched. CDR1 and CDR2 (germline): SGDLS, YYNGEE. The CDR3 DNA reads TGTGCCAGCAGCGTAGGGACTAGCGGCTACAATGAGCAGTTCTTC. Translation gives CASSVGTSGYNEQFF.

For the CDR3, the DNA is TGTGCCAGCAGCGACGGGGAGTCCTACGAGCAGTACTTC. This codes for CASSDGESYEQYF. V gene TRBV11-3 combines with J gene TRBJ2-7; perhaps TRBD2 as D (5 bases). Trimming took off 5 bases at V and 1 base at J, with 9 bases between the two ends. Germline V gene lookup returns CDR1 SGHNT and CDR2 YENEEA. This CDR3 spans 13 amino acids.

V is TRBV7-8 and J is TRBJ1-1, with a possible D match to TRBD1 (5 bases). This CDR3 has 13 amino acids. Between the trimmed V and J ends, which lost 5 bases and 1 base, there was a span of 8 bases. Germline V CDR1 and CDR2: SGHVS, FQNEAQ. DNA for the CDR3: TGTGCCAGCAGCCCCGGGGGGAACACTGAAGCTTTCTTT. This translates into CASSPGGNTEAFF. Based on the CDR3 plus reference TRBV7-8 and TRBJ1-1, the full variable domain is GAGVSQSPRYKVAKRGQDVALRCDPISGHVSLFWYQQALGQGPEFLTYFQNEAQLDKSGLPSDRFFAERPEGSVSTLKIQRTQQEDSAVYLCASSPGGNTEAFFGQGTRLTVV.

V is TRBV25-1 and J is TRBJ1-1; TRBD1 agrees at 7 bases. The CDR3 extends over 17 amino acids. Germline-derived CDR1 and CDR2 are MGHDK and SYGVNS. The V and J ends lost 3 bases and 6 bases, in that order; junction bases with no gene match: 16. CDR3 in amino acids: CASSDRNSDRVFAEAFF. The CDR3 DNA reads as TGTGCCAGCAGTGACCGCAATTCTGACAGGGTGTTTGCTGAAGCTTTCTTT. Filled out from reference TRBV25-1 and TRBJ1-1, the complete variable domain reads EADIYQTPRYLVIGTGKKITLECSQTMGHDKMYWYQQDPGMELHLIHYSYGVNSTEKGDLSSESTVSRIRTEHFPLTLESARPSHTSQYLCASSDRNSDRVFAEAFFGQGTRLTVV.

This clone has just one count. The chain links TRBV12-3 or TRBV12-4 to TRBJ2-3; maybe TRBD1 (5 bases). V was clipped by 10 bases and J by 2 bases, with 13 bases between them. This CDR3 comprises 13 residues. The CDR3 reads CAIRGGDTDTQYF. The CDR3 DNA reads as TGTGCCATAAGGGGCGGAGACACAGATACGCAGTATTTT.

The chain employs TRBV2 and TRBJ1-2; TRBD1 matches at 9 bases. Germline-derived CDR1 and CDR2 are SNHLY and FYNNEI. This CDR3 is 13 amino acids long. J lost 8 bases, V lost 6 bases, and 7 bases had no gene match. CDR3 sequence: CASSGGQGGGYTF. CDR3 bases: TGTGCCAGCAGCGGGGGACAGGGAGGGGGCTACACCTTC.